One sample yielded the 18 T cell receptor beta chains listed below, sequenced in a study of blood T cell repertoires in COVID-19. Assay: immunoSEQ multiplex PCR; the TCRdb copy retains only in-frame clones and omits some. The top ten clones hold roughly 4.5% of a sample with tens of thousands of clones, about 79% of them seen once. Sequenced material: peripheral blood. These receptors were obtained from a woman between 55 and 75 years old with acute or convalescent COVID-19.

The V and J genes are TRBV4-1 and TRBJ1-2; 8 bases are shared with TRBD1. Germline V gives CDR1 MGHRA, CDR2 YSYEKL. V shed 2 bases, J shed 3 bases, and the junction held 5 bases outside the gene matches. The CDR3 loop spans 15 amino acids. CDR3 nucleotides: TGCGCCAGCAGCCAATCGGCAGGGGGCCACTATGGCTACACCTTC. This encodes CASSQSAGGHYGYTF.

The chain couples TRBV6-5 to TRBJ1-5, with a weak D call TRBD1 (5 bases). Germline V CDR1 and CDR2: MNHEY, SVGAGI. The CDR3 totals 15 residues. V was trimmed by 6 bases and J by 0 bases, leaving 12 bases between them. This chain's CDR3 is CASRETAHSNQPQHF. As DNA, the CDR3 is TGTGCCAGCAGAGAGACAGCACATAGCAATCAGCCCCAGCATTTT.

This chain links TRBV4-2 with TRBJ1-1; no clear D gene. Deletions cut 4 bases from V and 11 bases from J, with 20 bases between. Germline CDR1 and CDR2: LGHNA and YNFKEQ. This CDR3 is 14 amino acids long. Here the CDR3 reads CASSPWRDLNSAFF. The CDR3 DNA follows: TGTGCCAGCAGCCCTTGGAGAGATTTGAACTCGGCTTTCTTT.

This chain links TRBV6-5 with TRBJ1-1; possibly TRBD1 for D (5 bases). Germline V gene lookup returns CDR1 MNHEY and CDR2 SVGAGI. The length of the CDR3 is 15 residues. V was pared by 2 bases and J by 7 bases, with 17 bases between. The CDR3 DNA is TGTGCCAGCAGTTACCGTTCCCCCGACAGAAATGAAGCTTTCTTT. Translated, it gives CASSYRSPDRNEAFF.

This clone was seen a single time. V gene TRBV29-1 combines with J gene TRBJ1-2; 9 bases map to TRBD1. Trimming cost V 5 bases and J 4 bases; bases outside gene matches: 8. The CDR3 is 14 amino acids. Germline lookup yields CDR1 SQVTM and CDR2 ANQGSEA. The CDR3 loop is CSVSTGGRGYGYTF. The CDR3 DNA reads TGCAGCGTTTCAACAGGGGGCAGGGGCTATGGCTACACCTTC.

The chain recombines TRBV7-8 with TRBJ1-2; D ambiguous. The CDR3 length is 13 residues. CDR1 is SGHVS and CDR2 is FQNEAQ in the germline V gene. Trimming left V 5 bases short and J 0 bases short, with 7 bases between. DNA of the CDR3: TGTGCCAGCAGCCCCGGGGCTAACTATGGCTACACCTTC. Residues: CASSPGANYGYTF.

This clone was detected only a few times. The chain couples TRBV6-2 or TRBV6-3 to TRBJ1-2; D call uncertain. V lost 4 bases and J 4 bases, leaving 16 bases between the germline ends. Germline V gene lookup returns CDR1 MNHEY and CDR2 SVGEGT. The CDR3 has 15 amino acids. CDR3 in DNA: TGTGCCAGCAGTTCCTTAGGCGGCCGGAGCTATGGCTACACCTTC. Encoded protein: CASSSLGGRSYGYTF.

The chain uses TRBV5-4 and TRBJ2-2, with TRBD1 matching over 10 bases. Germline lookup yields CDR1 SGHNT and CDR2 YYREEE (reference sequence). There are 16 residues in the CDR3. J was trimmed by 4 bases and V by 3 bases; bases with no gene match: 6. The CDR3 region is CASSSGQGWVTGELFF. In DNA form, the CDR3 reads TGTGCCAGCAGCTCGGGACAGGGGTGGGTCACCGGGGAGCTGTTTTTT.

The chain employs TRBV19 and TRBJ1-1; 8 bases agree with TRBD1. With V trimmed by 7 bases and J by 9 bases, 10 bases remained unmatched. The CDR3 runs 13 residues. CDR1 is LNHDA, CDR2 SQIVND, per germline (reference sequence). Here the CDR3 reads CASTVDREEKAFF. The DNA of the CDR3 is TGTGCCAGTACCGTGGACAGGGAGGAAAAAGCTTTCTTT. The full variable domain, completed using reference TRBV19 and TRBJ1-1, is DGGITQSPKYLFRKEGQNVTLSCEQNLNHDAMYWYRQDPGQGLRLIYYSQIVNDFQKGDIAEGYSVSREKKESFPLTVTSAQKNPTAFYLCASTVDREEKAFFGQGTRLTVV.

This clone was seen a handful of times. The chain employs TRBV15 and TRBJ1-2; tentatively, D is TRBD1 (5 bases). Germline CDR1 reads LNHNV; CDR2 reads YYDKDF (reference sequence). V was clipped by 3 bases and J by 8 bases, with 19 bases between them. The CDR3 covers 15 residues. The CDR3 reads CATSRDIGGKGGYTF. The CDR3 DNA follows: TGTGCCACCAGCAGGGACATTGGGGGGAAGGGAGGCTACACCTTC.

The V call is TRBV2, the J call TRBJ1-4, with 8 bases matching TRBD1. With V trimmed by 6 bases and J by 5 bases, 8 bases remained unmatched. CDR3 size: 15 residues. Germline assignment: CDR1 SNHLY and CDR2 FYNNEI. CDR3 in amino acids: CASRRGQGANEKLFF. The CDR3 DNA is TGTGCCAGCAGGCGGGGCCAGGGGGCGAATGAAAAACTGTTTTTT.

The rearrangement joins TRBV9 to TRBJ2-2; 11 bases fit TRBD2. Trimming cost V 5 bases and J 5 bases; bases outside gene matches: 8. The CDR3 totals 16 residues. The germline gives CDR1 SGDLS, CDR2 YYNGEE. The DNA of the CDR3 is TGTGCCAGCAGTACCACCGGGACTAGCGGAACCGGGGAGCTGTTTTTT. Translating it yields CASSTTGTSGTGELFF.

The rearrangement uses TRBV18 and TRBJ1-2; perhaps TRBD1 as D (6 bases). From germline, CDR1 is KGHSH and CDR2 LQKENI. CDR3 length: 13 residues. Trimming removed 3 bases from V and 8 bases from J, with 13 bases in between. The CDR3 sequence is CASSPVQGNGYTF. CDR3 sequence (DNA): TGTGCCAGCTCACCGGTGCAGGGGAACGGCTACACCTTC. Drawing the rest from reference TRBV18 and TRBJ1-2, the complete variable domain is NAGVMQNPRHLVRRRGQEARLRCSPMKGHSHVYWYRQLPEEGLKFMVYLQKENIIDESGMPKERFSAEFPKEGPSILRIQQVVRGDSAAYFCASSPVQGNGYTFGSGTRLTVV.

The V call is TRBV5-1, the J call TRBJ1-3, with D perhaps TRBD1 (6 bases). CDR1 and CDR2 from the germline V gene are SGHRS and YFSETQ. Between the trimmed V and J ends, which lost 0 bases and 6 bases, there was a span of 13 bases. The CDR3 has 15 residues. CDR3 region: CASSLAGQPQNTIYF. CDR3 in DNA: TGCGCCAGCAGCTTGGCCGGACAGCCCCAAAACACCATATATTTT.

The V gene is TRBV5-1, the J gene TRBJ1-5; D is perhaps TRBD1 (6 bases). The CDR3 is made up of 15 amino acids. With 5 bases removed from V and 3 bases from J, the gap between germline ends came to 15 bases. Germline V gene lookup returns CDR1 SGHRS and CDR2 YFSETQ. The CDR3 nucleotides are TGCGCCAGCAGACGGGACACAGGGACCAATCAGCCCCAGCATTTT. Translation gives CASRRDTGTNQPQHF.

The genes are TRBV5-4 and TRBJ2-7; no firm D call. CDR3 size: 15 residues. Between the trimmed V and J ends, which lost 4 bases and 3 bases, there was a span of 17 bases. Germline CDR1 and CDR2: SGHNT and YYREEE (reference sequence). DNA for the CDR3: TGTGCCAGCAGCCCCCCCCCACCGGTCGACTACGAGCAGTACTTC. It codes for CASSPPPPVDYEQYF.

This clone was picked up one time. The genes are TRBV6-5 and TRBJ1-5; D unresolved. Germline loops: CDR1 MNHEY, CDR2 SVGAGI. Trimming stripped 6 bases from V and 5 bases from J, with 11 bases between. The CDR3 length is 13 residues. CDR3 DNA: TGTGCCAGCAGAGCGGACCGAGATCAGCCCCAGCATTTT. Translation gives CASRADRDQPQHF.

The rearrangement uses TRBV27 and TRBJ1-2; 11 nucleotides agree with TRBD1. The J segment lost 7 bases and the V segment lost 4 bases, leaving 5 bases of the junction unmatched. This CDR3 comprises 14 residues. Germline lookup yields CDR1 MNHEY and CDR2 SMNVEV (reference sequence). This CDR3 is CASSWDRGERGYTF. The CDR3 DNA reads as TGTGCCAGCAGTTGGGACAGGGGGGAGCGTGGCTACACCTTC.